The T cell receptor (beta chain) under discussion was sequenced for a study of blood T cell repertoires in COVID-19. Study as a whole: PBMCs, B-cell-depleted T cells, or T cells were the source of the cDNA or gDNA that made up the material.

Enrolment of Seattle patients took place during active infection, and they were followed longitudinally. The CDR3 loop spans 14 amino acids. Germline CDR1 SGDLS, CDR2 YYNGEE. V shed 7 bases and J shed 2 bases, with 16 bases lying between them. Clones were read by immunoSEQ multiplex PCR, and TCRdb kept only the in-frame ones, dropping some. The data contain around 300,000 clones, 65% to 90% of them seen just once; the ten biggest clones take up less than 15%. The sample consisted of peripheral blood. This receptor was taken from a woman aged 70-85 years with COVID-19, enrolled during active disease. This chain uses TRBV9 with TRBJ2-7, with D tentatively TRBD1 (5 bases). CDR3 nucleotides: TGTGCCAGCTCAGCAGGACACCTAACCTACGAGCAGTACTTC. Translation gives CASSAGHLTYEQYF.